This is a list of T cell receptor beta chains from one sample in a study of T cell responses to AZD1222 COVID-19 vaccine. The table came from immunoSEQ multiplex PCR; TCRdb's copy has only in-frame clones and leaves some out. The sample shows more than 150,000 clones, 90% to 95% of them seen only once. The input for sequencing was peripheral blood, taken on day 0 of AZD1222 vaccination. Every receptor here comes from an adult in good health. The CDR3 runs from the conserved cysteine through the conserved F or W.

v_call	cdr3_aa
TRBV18	CASSPPGGGQGDTDTQYF
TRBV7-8	CASSPLVGLAGVTGELFF
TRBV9	CASSPRLAGGMGEQYF
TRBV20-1	CSASKILAGIVSYEQYF
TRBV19	CASRSGTGPYEQYF
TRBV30	CAWNRGSNEKLFF
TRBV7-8	CASSLGGIAEKLFF
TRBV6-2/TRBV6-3	CASSYGPGGAETQYF
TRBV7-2	CASGLGLAGFRTGELFF
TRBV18	CASSPIPKGTDTQYF
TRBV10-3	CATSPAGEHEQFF
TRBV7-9	CASSLGGGFGQGYYEQYF
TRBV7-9	CASSSESLGAGELFF
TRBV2	CASRLRDRGKAFF
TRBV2	CASSGLGGASSYNEQFF
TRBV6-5	CASSYQPGLAGNTIYF
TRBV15	CATSREQGTNYGYTF
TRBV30	CAVRLAGEQFF
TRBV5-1	CASSPGLGGTNEKLFF
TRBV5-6	CASSLYAGVNQPQHF
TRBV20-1	CSASLGLGGRRSSEQYF
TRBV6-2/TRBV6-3	CASSYLLGAGADNEQFF
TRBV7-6	CASSLNGRLAAYNEQFF
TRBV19	CASSPTGGNYEQYF
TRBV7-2	CASSLDIAGVNTGELFF
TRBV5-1	CASSLASGTYEQYF
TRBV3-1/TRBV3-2	CASSPQGMAGLGYEQFF
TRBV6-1	CASSEFSQGSEKLFF
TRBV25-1	CASSEVSRHAGELFF
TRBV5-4	CASSLALSTGELFF
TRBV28	CASSLYPASGRNEQFF
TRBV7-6	CASSRNVEAFF
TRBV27	CASSLRREWYEQYF
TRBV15	CATSRDRGRGNTIYF
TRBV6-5	CASSLGGGYGYTF
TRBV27	CASSLRGINQPQHF
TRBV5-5	CASSLEEGRYTEAFF
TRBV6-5	CASSRTGTNEQFF
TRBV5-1	CASHTDISSTDTQYF
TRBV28	CASSFGDRGFTGELFF
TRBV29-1	CSVAGTVYGYTF